The next 4 T cell receptor beta chains were all read from a single sample in a study of T cell responses to AZD1222 COVID-19 vaccine. Clones were sequenced by immunoSEQ multiplex PCR, and TCRdb holds only the in-frame ones, with some missing. The sample shows about 140,000 clones, around 93% of them seen only once. The source material was peripheral blood, sampled on day 0 of AZD1222 vaccination. These receptors all come from an adult in good health.

The rearrangement uses TRBV6-1 and TRBJ2-7; D not resolved. This CDR3 contains 12 residues. Trimming took off 2 bases at V and 5 bases at J, with 7 bases between the two ends. Germline lookup yields CDR1 MNHNS and CDR2 SASEGT. CDR3 sequence reads: CASSESGHEQYF. The CDR3 DNA follows: TGTGCCAGCAGTGAATCCGGCCACGAGCAGTACTTC.

The CDR3 here is CASSYSGRVGYGYTF. The CDR3 coding sequence is TGTGCCAGCAGTTACTCAGGGAGGGTCGGCTATGGCTACACCTTC. This chain links TRBV6-2 or TRBV6-3 with TRBJ1-2, with D unclear. Germline V lookup: CDR1 MNHEY, CDR2 SVGEGT. Trimming stripped 0 bases from V and 4 bases from J, with 12 bases between. This CDR3 is 15 amino acids long.

The genes are TRBV19 and TRBJ1-1, with D unclear. This CDR3 has 13 residues. The V gene's germline CDR1 is LNHDA and CDR2 SQIVND (reference sequence). Trimming removed 6 bases at V and 1 base at J, with 9 bases between. DNA for the CDR3: TGTGCCAGTAGGCAATGGAGGAACACTGAAGCTTTCTTT. Encoded protein: CASRQWRNTEAFF.

The chain uses TRBV7-9 and TRBJ1-2, with 7 bases fitting TRBD1. The CDR3 contains 14 residues. CDR1 and CDR2 from the germline V gene are SEHNR and FQNEAQ (reference sequence). V shed 7 bases and J 8 bases; nucleotides not matched to a gene: 13. The CDR3 here is CASIPLTGLGGYTF. CDR3 in DNA: TGTGCCAGCATCCCACTGACAGGGCTCGGAGGCTACACCTTC.